A single sample gave rise to the 21 T cell receptor beta chains below, sequenced in a study of cytomegalovirus exposure and HLA in healthy donors. PCR involved 60 Vbeta and 13 Jbeta primers. TCRdb's copy holds only in-frame clones and misses some; the assay was immunoSEQ multiplex PCR. The data contain 170,000 or so clones, more than 70% of them singletons. The sample taken for sequencing was PBMCs. The receptors shown here come from a boy aged 2 to 9 in good health and CMV-seronegative.

V gene TRBV10-1 combines with J gene TRBJ2-7; the match to TRBD1 covers 10 bases. V gave up 3 bases and J gave up 6 bases; unmatched junction bases: 8. From germline, CDR1 is WNHNN and CDR2 SYGVQD (reference sequence). The CDR3 contains 15 residues. The CDR3 sequence is CASSDRGTGVSEQYF. CDR3 DNA: TGCGCCAGCAGTGATAGAGGGACAGGGGTCAGCGAGCAGTACTTC.

To note about this clone: Different DNA sequences within this sample yield the same CDR3. The chain couples TRBV9 to TRBJ2-3; D ambiguous. This CDR3 comprises 14 residues. Between the trimmed V and J ends, which lost 0 bases and 1 base, there was a span of 6 bases. Looked up from germline, CDR1 is SGDLS and CDR2 is YYNGEE. CDR3 loop: CASSVDYGTDTQYF. CDR3 DNA sequence: TGTGCCAGCAGCGTAGATTATGGCACAGATACGCAGTATTTT.

This rearrangement joins TRBV19 to TRBJ1-2; 10 bases are a match to TRBD1. V lost 5 bases, J lost 3 bases, and 9 bases stayed unmatched. The CDR3 is 16 residues long. Germline loops: CDR1 LNHDA, CDR2 SQIVND (reference sequence). The chain's CDR3 is CASSAHDRGPDYGYTF. The CDR3 DNA reads as TGTGCCAGTAGTGCGCACGACAGGGGGCCGGACTATGGCTACACCTTC.

CDR3 in amino acids: CASRQGASNTGELFF. The DNA for the CDR3 is TGTGCCAGCAGACAGGGGGCGTCAAACACCGGGGAGCTGTTTTTT. The chain has TRBV7-9 and TRBJ2-2, with TRBD1 matching 9 bases. Germline V gene data show CDR1 as SEHNR and CDR2 as FQNEAQ (reference sequence). The CDR3 consists of 15 residues. The J segment lost 2 bases and the V segment lost 6 bases, leaving 4 bases of the junction unmatched.

The J gene is TRBJ2-7, the V gene TRBV2, with a weak D call TRBD1 (6 bases). Trimming left V 3 bases short and J 1 base short, with 7 bases between. Germline CDR1 reads SNHLY; CDR2 reads FYNNEI. The CDR3 spans 13 residues. This CDR3 is CASSEDRSYEQYF. CDR3 in DNA: TGTGCCAGCAGTGAGGACAGATCCTACGAGCAGTACTTC.

J is TRBJ2-1 and V is TRBV6-5, with 14 positions matching TRBD2. This CDR3 spans 15 amino acids. Looked up from germline, CDR1 is MNHEY and CDR2 is SVGAGI. With V trimmed by 4 bases and J by 7 bases, 3 bases remained unmatched. This chain's CDR3 is CASSLRTSGGNEQFF. The CDR3, as DNA: TGTGCCAGCAGTTTGCGGACTAGCGGGGGGAATGAGCAGTTCTTC.

V is TRBV21-1 and J is TRBJ2-7; whether TRBD1, the table's D call, matches the DNA was not checked. TRBV21-1 is noted as a pseudogene. The CDR3 sequence is 16 residues long. CDR3 region: CASSKGEDRGSYEQYF. The CDR3 nucleotides read TGTGCCAGCAGCAAAGGCGAGGACAGGGGGTCCTACGAGCAGTACTTC.

This clone has a handful of counts. The chain employs TRBV6-5 and TRBJ1-5; TRBD1 might be the D (6 bases). CDR3 size: 14 residues. Germline V lookup: CDR1 MNHEY, CDR2 SVGAGI. V was pared by 6 bases and J by 3 bases, with 12 bases between. This CDR3 is CASSGQSYNQPQHF. Written as DNA, the CDR3 is TGTGCCAGCAGCGGACAGTCCTACAATCAGCCCCAGCATTTT.

The chain is built from TRBV5-1 and TRBJ2-7; 7 bases line up with TRBD1. With V trimmed by 3 bases and J by 7 bases, 7 bases remained unmatched. Germline V gene sequence: CDR1 SGHRS, CDR2 YFSETQ. The CDR3 is 13 residues long. The DNA for the CDR3 is TGCGCCAGCAGCTGGACAGGCTTTGGGGAGCAGTACTTC. Its protein is CASSWTGFGEQYF.

This clone was counted only a few times. The CDR3 sequence is CASSVSDRYGTEAFF. The CDR3 coding sequence is TGTGCCAGCAGCGTGTCTGACAGGTATGGGACTGAAGCTTTCTTT. This chain links TRBV9 with TRBJ1-1; possible D gene TRBD1, 6 bases. Germline CDR1 reads SGDLS; CDR2 reads YYNGEE. V was trimmed by 2 bases and J by 5 bases, leaving 16 bases between them. The CDR3 has 15 amino acids.

This clone was seen just once. The genes are TRBV2 and TRBJ2-1; 7 bases map to TRBD1. V trimming: 10 bases; J trimming: 4 bases; junction bases outside the gene matches: 19. The germline V gene has CDR1 SNHLY and CDR2 FYNNEI. The CDR3 loop spans 17 amino acids. CDR3 nucleotide sequence: TGTGCCATAACACAGGACCCGGGACAGCTTTATTACAATGAGCAGTTCTTC. Translated, it gives CAITQDPGQLYYNEQFF. The full variable domain, its missing parts supplied by reference TRBV2 and TRBJ2-1, is EPEVTQTPSHQVTQMGQEVILRCVPISNHLYFYWYRQILGQKVEFLVSFYNNEISEKSEIFDDQFSVERPDGSNFTLKIRSTKLEDSAMYFCAITQDPGQLYYNEQFFGPGTRLTVL.

This chain joins TRBV5-1 and TRBJ2-5; D perhaps matches TRBD2 (6 bases). Trimming took 0 bases from V and 2 from J, leaving 14 bases between them. This CDR3 region has 16 residues. Germline V gene lookup returns CDR1 SGHRS and CDR2 YFSETQ. DNA for the CDR3: TGCGCCAGCAGCTTGGATCTACCTAGCGTTCAAGAGACCCAGTACTTC. Translating gives CASSLDLPSVQETQYF.

CDR3 amino acids: CATQAGERDTQYF. The CDR3 bases are TGTGCCACCCAGGCGGGAGAAAGAGATACGCAGTATTTT. The chain carries TRBV10-3 and TRBJ2-3; 7 bases map to TRBD2. The CDR3 spans 13 residues. V lost 10 bases, J lost 5 bases, and 9 bases stayed unmatched. Germline V CDR1 and CDR2: ENHRY, SYGVKD.

This chain connects TRBV7-3 to TRBJ2-1, with TRBD2 matching 16 bases. The junction had 4 bases not matched to a gene; V was cut back by 2 bases and J by 0 bases. This CDR3 comprises 19 residues. The germline CDR1 and CDR2 sequences are SGHTA and FQGTGA. The CDR3 nucleotides are TGTGCCAGCAGCTTACCGGGACTAGCGGGAGGGAACTCCTACAATGAGCAGTTCTTC. Translating it yields CASSLPGLAGGNSYNEQFF.

J is TRBJ1-2 and V is TRBV10-3; D possibly corresponds to TRBD1 (6 bases). V shed 2 bases and J shed 4 bases, with 8 bases lying between them. CDR1 and CDR2 (germline): ENHRY, SYGVKD. The CDR3 runs 13 residues. Written as DNA, the CDR3 is TGTGCCATCAGTGAGGGACAGACCTATGGCTACACCTTC. It codes for CAISEGQTYGYTF.

Only one count was recorded for this clone. This chain links TRBV7-9 with TRBJ1-2; possibly TRBD1 for D (5 bases). The germline V and J ends were trimmed by 5 bases and 6 bases, with 7 bases remaining between them. Germline assignment: CDR1 SEHNR and CDR2 FQNEAQ (reference sequence). The CDR3 consists of 11 residues. CDR3 sequence (DNA): TGTGCCAGCAGCAGGACAAATGGCTACACCTTC. As protein: CASSRTNGYTF.

This clone occurred once. The chain couples TRBV5-6 to TRBJ2-1, with 10 bases identical to TRBD2. The CDR3 has 18 residues. V gave up 2 bases and J gave up 0 bases; unmatched junction bases: 8. Germline V lookup: CDR1 SGHDT, CDR2 YYEEEE. The DNA of the CDR3 is TGTGCCAGCAGCTTAACCCAGACTAGCGGGTCCTCCTACAATGAGCAGTTCTTC. It codes for CASSLTQTSGSSYNEQFF.

The V gene is TRBV7-9, the J gene TRBJ2-7; a possible D gene is TRBD2 (5 bases). The CDR3 has 14 amino acids. V was cut by 2 bases and J by 7 bases, with 15 bases left in between. Germline V lookup: CDR1 SEHNR, CDR2 FQNEAQ (reference sequence). The CDR3 coding sequence is TGTGCCAGCAGCTTACTGGACTTGCTAGGAGAGCAGTACTTC. Its protein is CASSLLDLLGEQYF.

The chain carries TRBV7-9 and TRBJ2-1; 9 bases map to TRBD2. Looked up from germline, CDR1 is SEHNR and CDR2 is FQNEAQ (reference sequence). The V gene end was trimmed by 1 base and the J gene end by 10 bases; junction bases not matched to a gene: 11. The CDR3 runs to 16 residues. In DNA form, the CDR3 reads TGTGCCAGCAGCTTAGAGGGGCGGGAGGGCCGGCACGAGCAGTTCTTC. Protein sequence: CASSLEGREGRHEQFF.

The chain is built from TRBV2 and TRBJ2-1; TRBD2 matches 7 bases. The germline CDR1 and CDR2 sequences are SNHLY and FYNNEI. CDR3 length equals 15 residues. V gave up 6 bases and J gave up 1 base; unmatched junction bases: 6. This CDR3 is CASRERDQSYNEQFF. Here the CDR3 DNA reads TGTGCCAGCAGGGAGCGGGACCAATCCTACAATGAGCAGTTCTTC.

This chain links TRBV19 with TRBJ2-7, with D perhaps matching TRBD1 (6 bases). The CDR3 has 13 amino acids. Germline V gives CDR1 LNHDA, CDR2 SQIVND (reference sequence). The V and J ends lost 4 bases and 4 bases respectively, with 11 bases between them. CDR3 bases: TGTGCCAGTAGTACAGGGGAGTGGTACGAGCAGTACTTC. The encoded protein is CASSTGEWYEQYF.